Shown below are 14 T cell receptor beta chains from a single sample sequenced in a study of post-analysis software for immune sequencing data. Broader study findings: Five TRBV segments were significantly more frequent in patients than in controls. TRBV5-6, TRBV5-1 and TRBV20-1 were among these segments.

TCR beta cDNA libraries had unique molecular identifiers. Using its own MiXCR run on the PCR reads, TCRdb lists one record per CDR3 protein. There are about 500,000 distinct CDR3 sequences in the sample; roughly 45% occur only once, and about 12% lies in the top ten. The antigens these receptors bind are not known. The sample was blood. These TCRs come from a girl aged 5 to 17 with multiple sclerosis.

The V and J genes are TRBV13 and TRBJ2-1; D ambiguous. This CDR3 has 15 amino acids. Germline CDR1 and CDR2: PRHDT and FYEKMQ (reference sequence). Trimming shortened V by 0 bases and J by 2 bases, and 8 bases separated the two germline ends. CDR3 region: CASSLGQYAYNEQFF. The CDR3 bases are TGTGCCAGCAGCTTAGGCCAGTACGCCTACAATGAGCAGTTCTTC.

In this sample, this clonotype turned up a few times. This chain joins TRBV29-1 and TRBJ2-5, with TRBD2 matching 7 bases. CDR1 is SQVTM and CDR2 is ANQGSEA in the germline V gene. V was pared by 1 base and J by 3 bases, with 8 bases of the junction left unmatched. The CDR3 length is 15 residues. The CDR3 nucleotides are TGCAGCGTTGAAGGGGCGGCGGGAGAAGAAGAGACCCAGTACTTC. Protein: CSVEGAAGEEETQYF.

This clonotype was seen more than once but under ten times. The chain combines TRBV12-3 or TRBV12-4 with TRBJ2-3, with D possibly TRBD2 on 5 matching bases. This CDR3 region has 12 residues. V was clipped by 7 bases and J by 5 bases, with 10 bases between them. The CDR3 sequence: CASTIGRDTQYF. The CDR3 DNA follows: TGTGCCAGCACCATAGGGAGAGATACGCAGTATTTT.

CDR3 amino acids: CASRMGQGSYEQYF. Written as DNA, the CDR3 is TGCGCCAGCAGGATGGGACAGGGTAGCTACGAGCAGTACTTC. The chain has TRBV10-2 and TRBJ2-7; 9 positions agree with TRBD1. The V segment lost 6 bases and the J segment 3 bases; nucleotides outside the gene matches: 6. The CDR3 contains 14 residues. Germline-derived CDR1 and CDR2 are WSHSY and SAAADI.

This sequence joins TRBV20-1 and TRBJ2-1; 13 bases fit TRBD2. Germline CDR1 and CDR2: DFQATT and SNEGSKA (reference sequence). The CDR3 spans 15 residues. After removal of 6 bases from V and 7 bases from J, the junction contained 9 bases not matched to a gene. The CDR3 loop is CSASLLAGGPNEQFF. The CDR3 nucleotides are TGCAGTGCCTCCTTACTAGCGGGAGGGCCAAATGAGCAGTTCTTC.

The chain combines TRBV4-1 with TRBJ1-4; D possibly corresponds to TRBD1 (6 bases). From germline, CDR1 is MGHRA and CDR2 YSYEKL. V was shortened by 4 bases and J by 6 bases, with 12 bases between the two germline ends. The CDR3 totals 14 residues. This CDR3 reads CASSLQGRDEKLFF. In DNA form, the CDR3 reads TGCGCCAGCAGCCTGCAGGGGAGGGATGAAAAACTGTTTTTT.

V gene TRBV29-1 combines with J gene TRBJ2-5, with D possibly called TRBD1 or TRBD2 (6 bases each). Germline V gene lookup returns CDR1 SQVTM and CDR2 ANQGSEA. The length of the CDR3 is 14 residues. Trimming took 7 bases from V and 1 from J, leaving 16 bases between them. The CDR3 coding sequence is TGCAGCGGCGGCAGAGGGGGGTTCCAAGAGACCCAGTACTTC. Translating it yields CSGGRGGFQETQYF.

The chain links TRBV29-1 to TRBJ2-2; the D call may be TRBD1 or TRBD2 (5 bases each). CDR3 length: 14 residues. The V gene lost 5 bases and the J gene lost 5 bases, with 15 bases spanning the gap. Germline V gene data show CDR1 as SQVTM and CDR2 as ANQGSEA. CDR3 region: CSVRGIPGTGELFF. CDR3 coding DNA: TGCAGCGTTAGGGGCATCCCGGGGACCGGGGAGCTGTTTTTT.

This clonotype has just a few counts. The chain is built from TRBV28 and TRBJ2-5; D is uncertain. V lost 5 bases and J lost 4, with 8 bases in between. The CDR3 covers 12 residues. Germline V gene sequence: CDR1 MDHEN, CDR2 SYDVKM. CDR3 sequence (DNA): TGTGCCAGCAGTCCCCCCCTAGAGACCCAGTACTTC. It yields the protein CASSPPLETQYF. Supplemented by reference TRBV28 and TRBJ2-5, the full variable domain reads DVKVTQSSRYLVKRTGEKVFLECVQDMDHENMFWYRQDPGLGLRLIYFSYDVKMKEKGDIPEGYSVSREKKERFSLILESASTNQTSMYLCASSPPLETQYFGPGTRLLVL.

V is TRBV5-1 and J is TRBJ1-1; TRBD1 agrees at 7 bases. With 4 bases clipped from V and 0 bases from J, the junction kept 6 bases outside the gene matches. The germline gives CDR1 SGHRS, CDR2 YFSETQ. This CDR3 is 15 amino acids long. CDR3: CASSGQGGLNTEAFF. CDR3 nucleotides: TGCGCCAGCAGCGGCCAGGGGGGGTTGAACACTGAAGCTTTCTTT.

This clonotype appeared a few times. V and J are TRBV7-2 and TRBJ2-3, with D hard to call. CDR3 length equals 14 residues. V was trimmed by 1 base and J by 4 bases, leaving 9 bases between them. Germline V gene sequence: CDR1 SGHTA, CDR2 FQGNSA. CDR3 in amino acids: CASSLDLGSDTQYF. In DNA, the CDR3 is TGTGCCAGCAGCTTAGACCTCGGATCAGATACGCAGTATTTT.

J is TRBJ2-3 and V is TRBV7-3; D could derive from TRBD1 or TRBD2 (5 bases each). Trimming left V 5 bases short and J 3 bases short, with 18 bases between. The CDR3 is made up of 16 amino acids. Germline V CDR1 and CDR2: SGHTA, FQGTGA. CDR3 bases: TGTGCCAGCAGCCCGGGACCTTCGATGTCAACAGATACGCAGTATTTT. Encoded protein: CASSPGPSMSTDTQYF.

The V and J genes are TRBV7-2 and TRBJ2-4; weak D call: TRBD1 (5 bases). The assigned J gene may be wrong: the sequence end matches TRBJ2-7 better. The CDR3 loop spans 14 amino acids. Germline V gene data show CDR1 as SGHTA and CDR2 as FQGNSA. CDR3 DNA: TGTGCCAGCAGCTTCCAATTACAGGACTACGAGCAGTACTTC. As protein: CASSFQLQDYEQYF.

The chain has TRBV20-1 and TRBJ2-3; the match to TRBD2 covers 13 bases. The CDR3 contains 14 residues. The V and J ends lost 6 bases and 4 bases, in that order; junction bases with no gene match: 4. Per the germline V gene, CDR1 is DFQATT and CDR2 is SNEGSKA (reference sequence). The CDR3 DNA reads as TGCAGTGCCGAACTAGCGGGAGGGTCAGATACGCAGTATTTT. It translates to CSAELAGGSDTQYF.